What follows are 32 T cell receptor beta chains derived from one specimen sequenced in a study of early T cells in non-severe SARS-CoV-2 infection (dated by TCRdb to 2020 to 2023). The method was 5' RACE. TCRdb shows the sequencer as NextSeq 500. Using fastp trimming at Q25 and MiXCR clonotype assembly, TCRdb reanalyzed the public sequencing data and kept in-frame beta chains. Records with the same CDR3 protein are collapsed into one entry carrying the most frequent genes and DNA. The sample table lists more than 65,000 distinct CDR3 sequences, roughly an eighth of them with a count of one. About 1.4% of the sample is in the top ten clones. Sequencing input: whole blood. The receptors were gathered from an adult who was a healthcare worker with PCR-confirmed SARS-CoV-2 infection or an uninfected control (not recorded which).

V is TRBV6-2 or TRBV6-3 and J is TRBJ2-1, with D tentatively TRBD2 (5 bases). CDR3 size: 15 residues. V dropped 2 bases and J dropped 2 bases, with 10 bases sitting between them. From germline, CDR1 is MNHEY and CDR2 SVGEGT. The DNA of the CDR3 is TGTGCCAGCAGTTACGGGTTCGGGGCCTACAATGAGCAGTTCTTC. Residues: CASSYGFGAYNEQFF.

A note on this clonotype: It may be a read error: a sequence one base away is much more abundant. The rearrangement joins TRBV2 to TRBJ1-2; D gene uncertain. CDR1 is SNHLY and CDR2 is FYNNEI in the germline V gene. This CDR3 comprises 13 residues. CDR3 DNA: TGTGCCAGCAGTGCTCCCGGAAACTTTGGCTACACCTTC. This encodes CASSAPGNFGYTF.

This clonotype was seen many times. The chain is built from TRBV20-1 and TRBJ1-2, with D unclear. Trimming pared 0 bases from V and 4 bases from J, leaving 9 bases between. CDR3 size: 13 residues. Germline V gives CDR1 DFQATT, CDR2 SNEGSKA (reference sequence). For the CDR3, the DNA is TGCAGTGCTAGAGACGGACTGGGCTATGGCTACACCTTC. Translated: CSARDGLGYGYTF.

This clonotype has at least ten counts. This chain connects TRBV5-5 to TRBJ1-4, with D uncertain. Trimming took 1 base from V and 1 from J, leaving 8 bases between them. Germline CDR1 is SGHKS and CDR2 is YYEKEE (reference sequence). The CDR3 sequence is 15 residues long. CDR3 in amino acids: CASSLLLLTNEKLFF. CDR3 DNA: TGTGCCAGCAGCTTGTTACTGTTAACTAATGAAAAACTGTTTTTT.

CDR3 protein: CASELYGGENQPQHF. DNA of the CDR3: TGTGCCAGCGAACTTTATGGAGGGGAAAATCAGCCCCAGCATTTT. The chain uses TRBV6-1 and TRBJ1-5, with D tentatively TRBD1 (5 bases). V was trimmed by 8 bases and J by 4 bases, leaving 18 bases between them. Germline V gives CDR1 MNHNS, CDR2 SASEGT. The CDR3 is 15 amino acids.

This clonotype showed up many times. The V and J genes are TRBV7-9 and TRBJ1-1; D is ambiguous. CDR3 size: 14 residues. Germline V gene lookup returns CDR1 SEHNR and CDR2 FQNEAQ (reference sequence). Trimming removed 3 bases from V and 1 base from J, with 9 bases in between. The CDR3: CASSFYTENTEAFF. The DNA for the CDR3 is TGTGCCAGCAGCTTTTACACGGAGAACACTGAAGCTTTCTTT.

This clonotype occurred many times. The V and J genes are TRBV7-3 and TRBJ2-3; possibly TRBD1 for D (6 bases). With 6 bases removed from V and 6 bases from J, the gap between germline ends came to 28 bases. The germline gives CDR1 SGHTA, CDR2 FQGTGA. The length of the CDR3 is 18 residues. CDR3 in amino acids: CASSRYARGGGPADTQYF. CDR3 DNA: TGTGCCAGCAGTCGATACGCCCGTGGGGGCGGACCTGCGGATACGCAGTATTTT. The whole variable domain, remainder taken from reference TRBV7-3 and TRBJ2-3, is GAGVSQTPSNKVTEKGKYVELRCDPISGHTALYWYRQSLGQGPEFLIYFQGTGAADDSGLPNDRFFAVRPEGSVSTLKIQRTERGDSAVYLCASSRYARGGGPADTQYFGPGTRLTVL.

This clonotype has more than one count but fewer than ten. The CDR3 nucleotides read TGTGCCAGCAGTGAGGGTCCAATGGGTGGGTACAATGAGCAGTTCTTC. Its protein product is CASSEGPMGGYNEQFF. The rearrangement links TRBV6-1 to TRBJ2-1; D is unclear. The CDR3 consists of 16 residues. Between the trimmed V and J ends, which lost 3 bases and 4 bases, there was a span of 16 bases. CDR1 is MNHNS and CDR2 is SASEGT in the germline V gene.

This clonotype has more than one count but fewer than ten. This chain links TRBV25-1 with TRBJ2-3, with D perhaps assigned TRBD1 or TRBD2 (6 bases each). CDR3 length: 16 residues. Germline CDR1 reads MGHDK; CDR2 reads SYGVNS. Trimming took off 4 bases at V and 3 bases at J, with 17 bases between the two ends. The DNA for the CDR3 is TGTGCCAGCAGTGGCTGGGGGGCGGGGTTAACAGATACGCAGTATTTT. Amino acids: CASSGWGAGLTDTQYF.

This clonotype was counted at least ten times. J is TRBJ2-1 and V is TRBV10-3, with 13 bases fitting TRBD2. J gave up 5 bases and V 6 bases, and 7 bases lay outside the gene matches. CDR3 length equals 16 residues. Looked up from germline, CDR1 is ENHRY and CDR2 is SYGVKD. In DNA form, the CDR3 reads TGTGCCATCAGCCCGAGACTAGCGGGGGGCCACAATGAGCAGTTCTTC. Translated: CAISPRLAGGHNEQFF.

This clonotype has only a few counts. This chain joins TRBV7-9 and TRBJ2-1; D perhaps matches TRBD2 (6 bases). The V gene's germline CDR1 is SEHNR and CDR2 FQNEAQ (reference sequence). Between the trimmed V and J ends, which lost 5 bases and 5 bases, there was a span of 16 bases. The length of the CDR3 is 15 residues. CDR3 DNA sequence: TGTGCCAGCAGCCACTGGGACTCCAGCGACAATGAGCAGTTCTTC. This encodes CASSHWDSSDNEQFF.

This chain joins TRBV28 and TRBJ2-7, with 11 nucleotides matching TRBD1. V shed 7 bases, J shed 7 bases, and the junction held 12 bases outside the gene matches. Germline CDR1 and CDR2: MDHEN and SYDVKM. The CDR3 totals 15 residues. Here the CDR3 reads CASTLGDRGMGEQYF. CDR3 coding DNA: TGTGCCAGCACCCTGGGGGACAGGGGGATGGGAGAGCAGTACTTC.

This chain uses TRBV12-3 or TRBV12-4 with TRBJ2-1; D may be TRBD1 (7 bases). Between the trimmed V and J ends, which lost 6 bases and 2 bases, there was a span of 17 bases. This CDR3 has 16 amino acids. The CDR3 spells CASRPPEGAPYNEQFF. The CDR3 DNA follows: TGTGCCAGCAGGCCTCCGGAGGGGGCCCCCTACAATGAGCAGTTCTTC.

The J gene is TRBJ1-1, the V gene TRBV7-2; D not resolved. Trimming removed 1 base at V and 1 base at J, with 7 bases between. The CDR3 contains 14 residues. CDR1 is SGHTA and CDR2 is FQGNSA in the germline V gene. CDR3 sequence: CASSLDSRNTEAFF. The CDR3 region has the DNA TGTGCCAGCAGCTTAGACAGCCGGAACACTGAAGCTTTCTTT. The full variable domain, with the rest looked up from reference TRBV7-2 and TRBJ1-1, is GAGVSQSPSNKVTEKGKDVELRCDPISGHTALYWYRQSLGQGLEFLIYFQGNSAPDKSGLPSDRFSAERTGGSVSTLTIQRTQQEDSAVYLCASSLDSRNTEAFFGQGTRLTVV.

This clonotype was observed at least ten times. The chain employs TRBV11-2 and TRBJ2-3; D not certain. Germline CDR1 SGHAT, CDR2 FQNNGV. The CDR3 consists of 14 residues. With 5 bases removed from V and 6 bases from J, the gap between germline ends came to 15 bases. CDR3 nucleotide sequence: TGTGCCAGCAGCCCTAGGGCCGGCCCGGATACGCAGTATTTT. Amino acids: CASSPRAGPDTQYF.

This clonotype was detected ten times or more. This chain connects TRBV6-5 to TRBJ2-7; maybe TRBD1 (6 bases). This CDR3 is 13 amino acids long. Germline V gene sequence: CDR1 MNHEY, CDR2 SVGAGI. Trimming took off 8 bases at V and 3 bases at J, with 14 bases between the two ends. CDR3 DNA sequence: TGTGCCAGCGCTACAGTAGGGGGCTACGAGCAGTACTTC. Protein product: CASATVGGYEQYF.

This clonotype was detected only once. A much larger clonotype is one base distant, so this may be a read error. The chain is built from TRBV18 and TRBJ1-2; tentative D call: TRBD1 (6 bases). Germline V gene data show CDR1 as KGHSH and CDR2 as LQKENI. The V and J ends lost 6 bases and 4 bases respectively, with 15 bases between them. The CDR3 extends over 14 amino acids. Here the CDR3 reads CASSQRGTLYGYTF. The CDR3 nucleotides are TGTGCCAGCTCCCAGAGGGGGACGCTCTATGGCTACACCTTC.

This clonotype was detected ten times or more. The junction differs from germline at one of its ends, possibly a read error. The chain carries TRBV18 and TRBJ1-1; a possible D gene is TRBD1 (5 bases). Germline V gene sequence: CDR1 KGHSH, CDR2 LQKENI. The CDR3 runs 14 residues. CDR3 protein: CASLPMQGNTEAFF. The CDR3 DNA is TGTGCCAGCTTACCAATGCAGGGGAACACTGAAGCTTTCTTT.

This chain links TRBV2 with TRBJ2-3; D tentatively reads TRBD1 or TRBD2 (5 bases each). Germline values: CDR1 SNHLY, CDR2 FYNNEI. The CDR3 covers 14 residues. Trimming pared 10 bases from V and 2 bases from J, leaving 16 bases between. CDR3 sequence: CATRTSGATDTQYF. CDR3 DNA sequence: TGTGCCACCCGGACTTCCGGGGCCACAGATACGCAGTATTTT. The entire variable domain, with the rest obtained from reference TRBV2 and TRBJ2-3, is as follows: EPEVTQTPSHQVTQMGQEVILRCVPISNHLYFYWYRQILGQKVEFLVSFYNNEISEKSEIFDDQFSVERPDGSNFTLKIRSTKLEDSAMYFCATRTSGATDTQYFGPGTRLTVL.

This clonotype was seen many times. The chain combines TRBV19 with TRBJ2-7, with D tentatively TRBD1 (5 bases). The CDR3 sequence is 15 residues long. V lost 5 bases and J 0 bases, leaving 14 bases between the germline ends. Germline V CDR1 and CDR2: LNHDA, SQIVND (reference sequence). The CDR3 DNA sequence: TGTGCCAGTAGTCACACAGGCCCTCCCTCCTACGAGCAGTACTTC. Translating gives CASSHTGPPSYEQYF. Using reference TRBV19 and TRBJ2-7 for the parts outside the CDR3, the full variable domain is DGGITQSPKYLFRKEGQNVTLSCEQNLNHDAMYWYRQDPGQGLRLIYYSQIVNDFQKGDIAEGYSVSREKKESFPLTVTSAQKNPTAFYLCASSHTGPPSYEQYFGPGTRLTVT.

This clonotype appeared a few times. The J gene is TRBJ2-1, the V gene TRBV29-1, with D perhaps TRBD1 (5 bases). V lost 1 base and J 7 bases, leaving 17 bases between the germline ends. The CDR3 contains 15 residues. Germline V gene data show CDR1 as SQVTM and CDR2 as ANQGSEA. CDR3 residues: CSVEGAQGHRNEQFF. The CDR3 nucleotides read TGCAGCGTTGAAGGGGCGCAGGGCCACCGAAATGAGCAGTTCTTC.

This clonotype was found a few times. V is TRBV5-1 and J is TRBJ1-6; D uncertain. Trimming pared 5 bases from V and 6 bases from J, leaving 15 bases between. CDR3 size: 15 residues. Germline V lookup: CDR1 SGHRS, CDR2 YFSETQ. CDR3 protein: CASRRELGPNSPLHF. In nucleotides, the CDR3 is TGCGCCAGCAGGCGTGAACTGGGTCCTAATTCACCCCTCCACTTT.

This clonotype was seen ten or more times. The chain has TRBV29-1 and TRBJ2-2; D may correspond to TRBD1 or TRBD2 (5 bases each). Trimming took 6 bases from V and 0 from J, leaving 11 bases between them. Germline loops: CDR1 SQVTM, CDR2 ANQGSEA. This CDR3 region has 14 residues. CDR3 DNA: TGCAGCGTCGTCGGGACGGCGAACACCGGGGAGCTGTTTTTT. This translates into CSVVGTANTGELFF.

This clonotype was detected many times. The rearrangement links TRBV15 to TRBJ1-5; tentative D call: TRBD1 (6 bases). Trimming stripped 2 bases from V and 2 bases from J, with 10 bases between. Germline CDR1 LNHNV, CDR2 YYDKDF (reference sequence). There are 15 residues in the CDR3. CDR3 residues: CATSRFRGGNQPQHF. CDR3 DNA: TGTGCCACCAGCAGATTCAGGGGTGGCAATCAGCCCCAGCATTTT.

This clonotype was seen repeatedly, ten times or more. The rearrangement joins TRBV30 to TRBJ1-5; D remains unclear. The CDR3 spans 13 residues. The germline V gene encodes CDR1 GTSNPN and CDR2 SVGIG (reference sequence). The V gene lost 2 bases and the J gene lost 5 bases, with 10 bases spanning the gap. The CDR3 here is CAWSHKGDQPQHF. CDR3 DNA sequence: TGTGCCTGGAGTCATAAGGGTGATCAGCCCCAGCATTTT. Based on the CDR3 plus reference TRBV30 and TRBJ1-5, the full variable domain is SQTIHQWPATLVQPVGSPLSLECTVEGTSNPNLYWYRQAAGRGLQLLFYSVGIGQISSEVPQNLSASRPQDRQFILSSKKLLLSDSGFYLCAWSHKGDQPQHFGDGTRLSIL.

The V and J genes are TRBV10-3 and TRBJ1-1, with D perhaps TRBD1 (5 bases). Germline-derived CDR1 and CDR2 are ENHRY and SYGVKD. The CDR3 totals 13 residues. V lost 5 bases and J lost 1, with 8 bases in between. CDR3 region: CAISTGTNTEAFF. DNA for the CDR3: TGTGCCATCAGTACAGGAACGAACACTGAAGCTTTCTTT.

This clonotype was detected ten times or more. The chain links TRBV6-2 or TRBV6-3 to TRBJ1-5, with a possible D match to TRBD1 (5 bases). The V end lost 8 bases, the J end lost 2 bases, and 16 bases lay between the germline ends. Germline V gene sequence: CDR1 MNHEY, CDR2 SVGEGT. This CDR3 is built from 15 residues. The CDR3 sequence: CASCPGQRGNQPQHF. CDR3 nucleotides: TGTGCCAGCTGCCCAGGGCAGAGGGGCAATCAGCCCCAGCATTTT.

This clonotype was seen at least ten times. CDR3 nucleotide sequence: TGCAGTGCTAGAGTCAGCGATTTTGGCTACACCTTC. Protein: CSARVSDFGYTF. The rearrangement uses TRBV20-1 and TRBJ1-2; no reliable D call. V was trimmed by 1 base and J by 7 bases, leaving 10 bases between them. There are 12 residues in the CDR3. Germline CDR1 and CDR2: DFQATT and SNEGSKA (reference sequence).

The chain combines TRBV6-1 with TRBJ2-3, with TRBD2 identical over 7 bases. Losses at the gene ends were 2 bases for V and 2 bases for J; bases not matched to a gene: 4. This CDR3 is 15 amino acids long. Germline V gene sequence: CDR1 MNHNS, CDR2 SASEGT. DNA for the CDR3: TGTGCCAGCAGTGAAATTGCGGGGGACACAGATACGCAGTATTTT. It codes for CASSEIAGDTDTQYF.

This chain links TRBV12-3 or TRBV12-4 with TRBJ1-2, with D possibly TRBD1 on 6 matching bases. V shed 6 bases and J shed 6 bases, with 14 bases lying between them. The CDR3 is made up of 13 amino acids. The CDR3 coding sequence is TGTGCCAGCAGCTATAACAGGGCTAATGGCTACACCTTC. This translates into CASSYNRANGYTF.

The J gene is TRBJ2-3, the V gene TRBV21-1; TRBD2 is the table's D call, not checked against the DNA. TRBV21-1 is a known pseudogene. The CDR3 consists of 14 residues. In DNA form, the CDR3 reads TGTGCCAGCAGCCCCGGAGGGGTCAAAGATACGCAGTATTTT. Protein product: CASSPGGVKDTQYF.

The table lists this clonotype with a few counts. The chain couples TRBV19 to TRBJ2-1; 8 bases are shared with TRBD1. CDR3 length: 16 amino acids. Germline CDR1 reads LNHDA; CDR2 reads SQIVND (reference sequence). V was pared by 7 bases and J by 6 bases, with 14 bases of the junction left unmatched. The CDR3 sequence: CASTEQGQGRSNEQFF. The CDR3 DNA follows: TGTGCCAGTACCGAACAAGGACAGGGACGATCCAATGAGCAGTTCTTC.